The 20 T cell receptor beta chains below all came from one sample that was sequenced in a study of blood T cell repertoires in COVID-19. Data came from immunoSEQ multiplex PCR; TCRdb stores just in-frame clones and leaves some out. The sample holds 350,000 to 450,000 clones, 85% seen once. The specimen sequenced was peripheral blood. The source of these receptors is a woman younger than 30 with acute or convalescent COVID-19.

The V and J genes are TRBV7-9 and TRBJ1-6; possibly TRBD1 for D (5 bases). The germline gives CDR1 SEHNR, CDR2 FQNEAQ (reference sequence). The CDR3 loop spans 16 amino acids. Between the trimmed V and J ends, which lost 7 bases and 4 bases, there was a span of 17 bases. CDR3 DNA: TGTGCCAGCACCTTCTCCATAGGGGATTATAATTCACCCCTCCACTTT. It specifies CASTFSIGDYNSPLHF. The variable domain in full, with the rest retrieved from reference TRBV7-9 and TRBJ1-6, is DTGVSQNPRHKITKRGQNVTFRCDPISEHNRLYWYRQTLGQGPEFLTYFQNEAQLEKSRLLSDRFSAERPKGSFSTLEIQRTEQGDSAMYLCASTFSIGDYNSPLHFGNGTRLTVT.

The chain links TRBV6-5 to TRBJ1-2, with D maybe TRBD1 (5 bases). V dropped 5 bases and J dropped 7 bases, with 20 bases sitting between them. The CDR3 is made up of 15 amino acids. Germline CDR1 and CDR2: MNHEY and SVGAGI. CDR3 sequence (DNA): TGTGCCAGCAGTACGACCTCGGGGGACGTTCGTGGCTACACCTTC. Its protein is CASSTTSGDVRGYTF.

V is TRBV11-2 and J is TRBJ2-4, with a possible D match to TRBD2 (5 bases). Trimming left V 5 bases short and J 3 bases short, with 20 bases between. The germline CDR1 and CDR2 sequences are SGHAT and FQNNGV. The CDR3 is made up of 17 amino acids. The CDR3 loop reads CASSPLGLADLKNIQYF. The CDR3 bases are TGTGCCAGCAGCCCCCTAGGTCTAGCAGACCTCAAAAACATTCAGTACTTC.

The chain couples TRBV4-1 to TRBJ1-1; 8 positions match TRBD1. J lost 5 bases, V lost 4 bases, and 6 bases had no gene match. The germline V gene encodes CDR1 MGHRA and CDR2 YSYEKL. The CDR3 runs 14 residues. The CDR3 nucleotides are TGCGCCAGCAGCCGCTCAGACAGGGGTACTGAAGCTTTCTTT. It translates to CASSRSDRGTEAFF.

The J gene is TRBJ2-7, the V gene TRBV2; the match to TRBD2 covers 9 bases. Germline CDR1 SNHLY, CDR2 FYNNEI. J gave up 0 bases and V 8 bases, and 2 bases lay outside the gene matches. This CDR3 has 13 residues. DNA of the CDR3: TGTGCCAGCGTAGCGGGAGCCTCCTACGAGCAGTACTTC. Amino acid sequence: CASVAGASYEQYF.

This chain connects TRBV6-5 to TRBJ2-3, with TRBD2 matching 7 bases. Germline trimming cut 5 bases from V and 10 bases from J; bases unmatched to any gene: 15. Germline lookup yields CDR1 MNHEY and CDR2 SVGAGI. The CDR3 totals 15 residues. CDR3 region: CASSHDTSARRPQYF. For the CDR3, the DNA is TGTGCCAGCAGTCACGACACTAGCGCCCGCCGGCCGCAGTATTTT.

The rearrangement links TRBV19 to TRBJ1-1; D perhaps matches TRBD1 (6 bases). Germline V CDR1 and CDR2: LNHDA, SQIVND (reference sequence). The CDR3 runs to 15 residues. V lost 5 bases and J 1 base, leaving 14 bases between the germline ends. The chain's CDR3 is CASSLYRDPNTEAFF. The DNA for the CDR3 is TGTGCCAGTAGTCTTTACAGGGATCCGAACACTGAAGCTTTCTTT.

This chain's CDR3 is CASSLSGDTEAFF. The CDR3 DNA is TGTGCCAGCAGCTTGTCCGGTGACACTGAAGCTTTCTTT. The V gene is TRBV11-2, the J gene TRBJ1-1; unclear D gene. The V end was cut by 3 bases, the J end by 3 bases, with 8 bases between. The CDR3 consists of 13 residues. Germline V CDR1 and CDR2: SGHAT, FQNNGV.

This chain uses TRBV7-3 with TRBJ1-1; D is unclear. This CDR3 contains 13 residues. The germline V gene has CDR1 SGHTA and CDR2 FQGTGA. With 5 bases removed from V and 0 bases from J, the gap between germline ends came to 7 bases. The CDR3: CASSPQMNTEAFF. The CDR3, as DNA: TGTGCCAGCAGCCCCCAAATGAACACTGAAGCTTTCTTT.

The chain links TRBV7-2 to TRBJ2-7; maybe TRBD2 (5 bases). Germline V gene data show CDR1 as SGHTA and CDR2 as FQGNSA. V was cut by 2 bases and J by 3 bases, with 17 bases left in between. The CDR3 length is 16 residues. CDR3 bases: TGTGCCAGCAGCTTAACGGCTAGGCGGGTGAGCTACGAGCAGTACTTC. Translated: CASSLTARRVSYEQYF.

The V gene is TRBV13, the J gene TRBJ1-6; D is uncertain. V was trimmed by 5 bases and J by 9 bases, leaving 11 bases between them. The CDR3 spans 13 residues. In germline, CDR1 is PRHDT, CDR2 FYEKMQ (reference sequence). The CDR3 region is CASSPGLSSPLHF. The CDR3 region has the DNA TGTGCCAGCAGCCCCGGACTGTCTTCACCCCTCCACTTT.

J is TRBJ2-3 and V is TRBV24-1; TRBD2 matches 9 bases. The CDR3 is made up of 16 amino acids. After removal of 5 bases from V and 6 bases from J, the junction contained 11 bases not matched to a gene. CDR1 and CDR2 from the germline V gene are KGHDR and SFDVKD. In nucleotides, the CDR3 is TGTGCCACCAGTGCCGGAGTTAGCGGGAGTGAGGATACGCAGTATTTT. It codes for CATSAGVSGSEDTQYF.

The chain links TRBV6-1 to TRBJ1-1; D not certain. Germline CDR1 MNHNS, CDR2 SASEGT. The CDR3 contains 15 residues. V lost 7 bases and J 5 bases, leaving 20 bases between the germline ends. CDR3 sequence reads: CASTSGGGPGTEAFF. In nucleotides, the CDR3 is TGTGCCAGCACCTCTGGAGGAGGGCCGGGTACTGAAGCTTTCTTT.

The chain recombines TRBV5-1 with TRBJ1-2; TRBD1 aligns across 7 bases. Trimming took 4 bases from V and 8 from J; bases not matched to a gene: 17. CDR3 length equals 16 residues. The germline V gene encodes CDR1 SGHRS and CDR2 YFSETQ. CDR3 nucleotides: TGCGCCAGCAGCGGGGGGACAGCGCATTCCTCGGGCGGCTACACCTTC. It codes for CASSGGTAHSSGGYTF. Combining the CDR3 with reference TRBV5-1 and TRBJ1-2 gives the whole variable domain KAGVTQTPRYLIKTRGQQVTLSCSPISGHRSVSWYQQTPGQGLQFLFEYFSETQRNKGNFPGRFSGRQFSNSRSEMNVSTLELGDSALYLCASSGGTAHSSGGYTFGSGTRLTVV.

This chain links TRBV15 with TRBJ2-3; D is possibly TRBD2 (5 bases). V gave up 3 bases and J gave up 4 bases, with 20 bases separating them. CDR1 is LNHNV, CDR2 YYDKDF, per germline (reference sequence). This CDR3 has 17 amino acids. Here the CDR3 DNA reads TGTGCCACCAGCAGGGAGGACTCCTTTTGGAGACCAGATACGCAGTATTTT. It translates to CATSREDSFWRPDTQYF.

J is TRBJ1-2 and V is TRBV7-9; D not resolved. V was cut by 5 bases and J by 3 bases, with 4 bases left in between. CDR1 is SEHNR, CDR2 FQNEAQ, per germline (reference sequence). The CDR3 covers 11 residues. CDR3 nucleotides: TGTGCCAGCAGCCTCGACTATGGCTACACCTTC. It codes for CASSLDYGYTF.

This clone was detected once. The rearrangement joins TRBV3-1 (or the pseudogene TRBV3-2) to TRBJ1-2; D unclear. CDR1 and CDR2 (germline): LGHDT, YNNKEL (reference sequence). There are 13 residues in the CDR3. Trimming took off 1 base at V and 3 bases at J, with 6 bases between the two ends. The DNA for the CDR3 is TGTGCCAGCAGCCAAGGCAGTGACTATGGCTACACCTTC. Protein product: CASSQGSDYGYTF.

The V and J genes are TRBV14 and TRBJ1-4; D is undetermined. Germline V gene sequence: CDR1 SGHDN, CDR2 FVKESK. Between the trimmed V and J ends, which lost 4 bases and 8 bases, there was a span of 8 bases. The CDR3 has 12 residues. Here the CDR3 reads CASSPSGEKLFF. In DNA, the CDR3 is TGTGCCAGCAGCCCCTCCGGGGAAAAACTGTTTTTT.

This chain uses TRBV2 with TRBJ1-5; D is possibly TRBD1 (5 bases). This CDR3 spans 12 amino acids. CDR1 SNHLY and CDR2 FYNNEI come from the germline V gene. V gave up 7 bases and J gave up 4 bases, with 8 bases separating them. The DNA of the CDR3 is TGTGCCAGCACGACAGAAAATCAGCCCCAGCATTTT. This gives the protein CASTTENQPQHF.

V and J are TRBV5-6 and TRBJ2-3; 7 nucleotides line up with TRBD2. The length of the CDR3 is 13 residues. Trimming at V came to 9 bases and at J to 6 bases, leaving 10 bases not matched to a gene. CDR1 and CDR2 (germline): SGHDT, YYEEEE. The CDR3: CATGEGRVDTQYF. The DNA for the CDR3 is TGTGCCACGGGGGAGGGAAGAGTGGATACGCAGTATTTT.